The TCR beta chain under discussion was sequenced for a study of persistence of HIV-infected CD4 T cells. For the study at large: Multiple blood draws of up to 180 mL, except two donors with single leukapheresis.

As concerns this clone: Its target is unknown.

The immunoSEQ assay was version 4, run in survey mode. Only in-frame clones appear in the TCRdb table, and some are missing; sequencing was by immunoSEQ multiplex PCR. This table holds roughly 41,000 clones, 87% found once. J gave up 5 bases and V 8 bases, and 9 bases lay outside the gene matches. This CDR3 is 14 amino acids long. Per the germline V gene, CDR1 is SGHTA and CDR2 is FQGTGA. Nonspecific anti-CD3/anti-CD28 bead stimulation represents the broad CD4+ T cell repertoire. Responding CD4+ T cells were sorted by upregulation of both CD40 ligand and CD69. Donors were HIV-1-infected adults who began suppressive ART during chronic infection. CD8+ T cells were removed from PBMCs prior to stimulation.

Material: CD4+ T cells sorted from PBMCs after approximately 19-hour stimulation, obtained from a patient who received antiretroviral therapy. The V call is TRBV7-3, the J call TRBJ2-1; the match to TRBD2 covers 7 bases. The clonotype was recovered from an adult man with HIV who was CMV-seropositive. The DNA for the CDR3 is TGTGCCAGCGCCTCCCGGGACTACGACAATGAGCAGTTCTTC. Translated: CASASRDYDNEQFF.